This paragraph covers one T cell receptor beta chain sequence. As yet, its antigen is unknown. In the PCR, 60 Vbeta and 13 Jbeta primers were used. The repertoire was sequenced with immunoSEQ multiplex PCR; TCRdb's copy has only in-frame clones and lacks some. The sample shows some 160,000 clones, roughly 83% of them seen only once. This record belongs to a study of cytomegalovirus exposure and HLA in healthy donors. Study-wide points: The study recorded 164 TCR beta chains that were cytomegalovirus-associated.

In germline, CDR1 is MNHNY, CDR2 SVGAGI (reference sequence). The CDR3 runs to 13 residues. V was clipped by 5 bases and J by 0 bases, with 7 bases between them. This clonotype was obtained from a woman aged 18-29 years in good health and CMV-seronegative. This rearrangement joins TRBV6-6 to TRBJ2-5; TRBD1 might be the D (6 bases). The specimen sequenced was PBMCs. DNA of the CDR3: TGTGCCAGCAGTCGACAGGACCAAGAGACCCAGTACTTC. Protein: CASSRQDQETQYF.